Given below is one T cell receptor (beta chain) in context. The assay was immunoSEQ multiplex PCR, and TCRdb's table has in-frame clones only and misses some. The table has about 350,000 clones, around 88% seen once. This entry belongs to a study of Ad26.COV2.S vaccination and SARS-CoV-2 variants. The overall study: Ad26.COV2.S was injected intramuscularly once or twice, 56 days apart.

As to treatment: around 19 received Ad26.COV2.S at low or high dose, single or two shots; about five received placebo; per-sample allocation not given. Repertoires come from day 63 after the first vaccine or placebo injection. The receptor comes from a person between 18 and 60 years old who received the Ad26.COV2.S COVID-19 vaccine or a placebo. Sequences were derived from peripheral blood, sampled in a trial of Ad26.COV2.S vaccine versus placebo.

The CDR3 DNA reads TGTGCCAGCAGTGCAGGGGGCGCTAGGCTTTCACCCCTCCACTTT. As protein: CASSAGGARLSPLHF. This chain connects TRBV28 to TRBJ1-6; 8 bases are a match to TRBD1. The CDR3 runs to 15 residues. With 5 bases clipped from V and 9 bases from J, the junction kept 9 bases outside the gene matches. The V gene's germline CDR1 is MDHEN and CDR2 SYDVKM. The complete variable domain, with remaining parts taken from reference TRBV28 and TRBJ1-6, reads DVKVTQSSRYLVKRTGEKVFLECVQDMDHENMFWYRQDPGLGLRLIYFSYDVKMKEKGDIPEGYSVSREKKERFSLILESASTNQTSMYLCASSAGGARLSPLHFGNGTRLTVT.